One and the same sample provided the 6 T cell receptor beta chains below, sequenced in a study of blood T cell repertoires in COVID-19. Sequencing was performed with immunoSEQ multiplex PCR; in TCRdb, only in-frame clones are kept and a portion is missing. The data show approximately 85,000 clones, approximately 80% seen once. The source material was peripheral blood. These TCRs come from a woman in her seventies with active or convalescent COVID-19.

This sequence joins TRBV24-1 and TRBJ1-1, with 7 bases fitting TRBD1. Trimming at V came to 4 bases and at J to 6 bases, leaving 4 bases not matched to a gene. The germline CDR1 and CDR2 sequences are KGHDR and SFDVKD. The CDR3 covers 13 residues. CDR3 residues: CATSDRTGPEAFF. The CDR3 region has the DNA TGTGCCACCAGTGACAGGACAGGTCCTGAAGCTTTCTTT.

This clone was seen only once. The chain combines TRBV15 with TRBJ2-3; no firm D call. The CDR3 covers 16 residues. Germline CDR1 reads LNHNV; CDR2 reads YYDKDF (reference sequence). The ends were cut back, 1 base at V and 2 bases at J, with 13 bases in the middle. CDR3 sequence reads: CATSRGRLSLTDTQYF. The CDR3, as DNA: TGTGCCACCAGCAGAGGTCGACTTTCCCTCACAGATACGCAGTATTTT.

The gene calls are TRBV28 and TRBJ1-1, with 8 bases lining up with TRBD1. Germline lookup yields CDR1 MDHEN and CDR2 SYDVKM. Trimming at V came to 5 bases and at J to 0 bases, leaving 8 bases not matched to a gene. The CDR3 is 16 residues long. CDR3 sequence (DNA): TGTGCCAGCAGTCAGGAGCAGGGGGCGGTGAACACTGAAGCTTTCTTT. Encoded protein: CASSQEQGAVNTEAFF.

CDR3 residues: CASSLGALTNYGYTF. The CDR3 coding sequence is TGTGCCAGCAGCTTGGGGGCCCTTACTAACTATGGCTACACCTTC. V gene TRBV5-4 combines with J gene TRBJ1-2, with unresolved D. CDR1 is SGHNT, CDR2 YYREEE, per germline (reference sequence). Trimming pared 0 bases from V and 0 bases from J, leaving 9 bases between. The CDR3 contains 15 residues. Drawing the rest from reference TRBV5-4 and TRBJ1-2, the complete variable domain is ETGVTQSPTHLIKTRGQQVTLRCSSQSGHNTVSWYQQALGQGPQFIFQYYREEENGRGNFPPRFSGLQFPNYSSELNVNALELDDSALYLCASSLGALTNYGYTFGSGTRLTVV.

This chain links TRBV2 with TRBJ1-1; the D is unclear. This CDR3 region has 13 residues. The V gene's germline CDR1 is SNHLY and CDR2 FYNNEI. The V gene lost 3 bases and the J gene lost 0 bases, with 5 bases spanning the gap. The CDR3 sequence is CASSDQMNTEAFF. The CDR3 DNA sequence: TGTGCCAGCAGTGATCAGATGAACACTGAAGCTTTCTTT.

The chain recombines TRBV7-9 with TRBJ2-5, with a weak D call TRBD2 (6 bases). The V and J ends lost 1 base and 4 bases respectively, with 13 bases between them. The CDR3 is 15 residues long. Germline V gene sequence: CDR1 SEHNR, CDR2 FQNEAQ (reference sequence). In DNA form, the CDR3 reads TGTGCCAGCAGCTTAGGGTATGGGCGGGGAGAGACCCAGTACTTC. It translates to CASSLGYGRGETQYF.